The rows below give T cell receptor beta chains drawn from one sample of a study of CXCR3-negative and CXCR3-positive naive CD8 T cells. From its re-call of the 5' RACE reads, TCRdb lists each CDR3 protein once, without DNA. The sample shows around 5,900 distinct CDR3 sequences, and 1% to 1.5% sits with its ten largest clones. Source material: naive CXCR3- CD8+ T cells from blood. The source is a human donor in good health. Some clones in this sample may be carry-over from other donors' samples. Both conserved end residues are part of each CDR3. The order of the fields is V gene, clone size, J gene, CDR3 protein. Clone size is stated in some rows and not others, as once, few, many or a class when expanded.

>TRBV9|-|TRBJ1-2
CASSVRSSRYGYTF
>TRBV19|-|TRBJ2-1
CASSIPQWRSSYNEQFF
>TRBV6-6|-|TRBJ1-6
CASYSVPSSYNSPLHF
>TRBV6-6|-|TRBJ1-5
CASSYSPDSNQPQHF
>TRBV9|medium-sized|TRBJ1-1
CASSVGALYTEAFF
>TRBV4-3|-|TRBJ2-7
CASSQEYGSGYEQYF
>TRBV7-2|-|TRBJ2-7
CASSHLAGSSYEQYF
>TRBV29-1|-|TRBJ1-1
CSVGDRAAEAFF
>TRBV20-1|-|TRBJ2-7
CSAKAGGAYEQYF
>TRBV14|-|TRBJ2-1
CASSQDLGTGVYNEQFF
>TRBV27|medium-sized|TRBJ2-7
CASSLSRTSSYEQYF